A selection of T cell receptor beta chains follows, all from one sample in a study of cytomegalovirus exposure and HLA in healthy donors. Here immunoSEQ multiplex PCR was the method, and the copy in TCRdb shows in-frame clones only, minus some. The data show fewer than 150,000 clones, with 65% to 80% seen just once and approximately 31% held by the top ten. Sequenced: PBMCs. The source is a man between 60 and 75 years old in good health and CMV-seropositive. The CDR3 runs from the conserved cysteine through the conserved F or W. Each record gives: J gene, D gene, clone size, V gene, CDR3 protein, CDR3 DNA. A D gene is named only where the DNA matches it firmly. Clone size is not always given. Where it is, it says once, few, many or a class for expanded clones.

J gene: TRBJ1-1; D gene: TRBD1; clone size: -; V gene: TRBV9; CDR3 protein: CASSPTGQGVTEAFF; CDR3 DNA: TGTGCCAGCAGCCCGACCGGACAGGGAGTCACTGAAGCTTTCTTT
J gene: TRBJ1-6; D gene: -; clone size: -; V gene: TRBV28; CDR3 protein: CASSSPDSQDSPLHF; CDR3 DNA: TGTGCCAGCAGTTCTCCGGACAGCCAAGACTCACCCCTCCACTTT
J gene: TRBJ2-6; D gene: TRBD1; clone size: -; V gene: TRBV29-1; CDR3 protein: CSVESRGHSGANVLTF; CDR3 DNA: TGCAGCGTTGAGTCCAGGGGGCATAGTGGGGCCAACGTCCTGACTTTC
J gene: TRBJ1-5; D gene: TRBD1; clone size: -; V gene: TRBV2; CDR3 protein: CASKGTGSNQPQHF; CDR3 DNA: TGTGCCAGCAAAGGGACAGGTAGCAATCAGCCCCAGCATTTT
J gene: TRBJ2-5; D gene: TRBD2; clone size: -; V gene: TRBV5-1; CDR3 protein: CASSLGLEGTRQYF; CDR3 DNA: TGCGCCAGCAGCCTTGGACTAGAGGGCACGAGGCAGTACTTC
J gene: TRBJ1-3; D gene: -; clone size: -; V gene: TRBV11-1; CDR3 protein: CASSRGHLSGNTIYF; CDR3 DNA: TGTGCCAGCAGCCGGGGACATCTCTCTGGAAACACCATATATTTT
J gene: TRBJ1-3; D gene: -; clone size: -; V gene: TRBV7-9; CDR3 protein: CASSSTQASSGNTIYF; CDR3 DNA: TGTGCCAGCAGCTCAACTCAGGCGAGCTCTGGAAACACCATATATTTT
J gene: TRBJ2-7; D gene: TRBD1; clone size: once; V gene: TRBV5-1; CDR3 protein: CASSTRQGAGEQYF; CDR3 DNA: TGCGCCAGCAGCACCCGACAGGGGGCAGGCGAGCAGTACTTC
J gene: TRBJ2-7; D gene: TRBD1; clone size: -; V gene: TRBV6-1; CDR3 protein: CASWGQGPNEQYF; CDR3 DNA: TGTGCCAGCTGGGGACAGGGGCCTAACGAGCAGTACTTC
J gene: TRBJ2-5; D gene: -; clone size: -; V gene: TRBV5-6; CDR3 protein: CASSPAGWETQYF; CDR3 DNA: TGTGCCAGCAGCCCAGCGGGTTGGGAGACCCAGTACTTC
J gene: TRBJ2-7; D gene: TRBD1; clone size: -; V gene: TRBV5-1; CDR3 protein: CASSFRQGLIEQYF; CDR3 DNA: TGCGCCAGCAGCTTCCGACAGGGCTTGATCGAGCAGTACTTC